This TCR beta chain was obtained from a study of blood T cells in healthy people across ages (dated by TCRdb to about 2015). Background on the whole study: In model experiments, template switching captured about one uniquely barcoded TCR beta cDNA molecule for every two T cells. To track age-related changes in TCR beta repertoire diversity, the study relied on deep sequencing normalized with unique cDNA molecular identifiers. The donors were split into four age groups: young (average about 15 years), middle-aged (about 40), aged (more than 60) and long-lived (under 85). To avoid experimental bias, donors of different ages were distributed randomly across sequencing lanes. Two additional independent replicas of 1 million unique cDNA reads from the same blood draw were analyzed for two donors (one aged 18 to 30 and one aged 80 or older).

The CDR3 starts with the cysteine, ends with the phenylalanine, and has 12 residues. Just CDR3 DNA is preserved here, 36 bases in frame from base 1. CDR1 and CDR2 (SGHDN, FVKESK) derive from the germline V gene. Trimming takes 1 base from V and 6 bases from J, and the germline ends sit 6 bases apart. The study at large found these results: As age increased, observed TCR beta diversity per million T cells dropped in a roughly linear way, and a significant reduction was already evident by age about 40. The long-lived group showed more naive CD4+ T cells, fewer expanded clones and increased TCR diversity than the aged group, suggesting age selection. The CMV infection status of donors was not known, potentially confounding age-related changes in expanded clonotypes. Bulk unsorted PBMC profiling prevented conclusive comparison of naive and antigen-experienced compartments. The percentage of naive T cells measured by flow cytometry correlated strongly with observed TCR beta diversity. Estimates of total diversity based on one million sequenced T cells were regarded as lower bounds and as underestimates.

Systemically healthy Caucasian individuals from Russia, some 36 in total and aged about 6 to 95 years, were included as donors. Roughly 9 milliliters of peripheral blood were drawn from each donor into EDTA-treated Vacutainer tubes. PBMCs were isolated by Ficoll-Paque density-gradient centrifugation, with at least 6 million obtained per sample. Trizol reagent was used to extract total RNA from the PBMCs, yielding at least 5 micrograms per sample. The percentages of naive CD45RAhigh/CD27high T cells were determined by flow cytometry on a PBMC aliquot from every donor. Library method: 5' RACE. The run used an Illumina HiSeq 2500. A second PCR of roughly 7 to 11 cycles was run with a J-beta primer mix and a sample-barcoded 5' primer. A template-switch 5' adaptor carrying 12 random nucleotides introduced a unique molecular identifier onto each TCR beta cDNA molecule. At least 2.5 million CDR3-containing paired-end reads were obtained from each sample. First-strand cDNA was synthesized from all RNA with the Mint cDNA synthesis kit, primed by a TRBC-specific oligonucleotide. After uracil-DNA glycosylase treatment, a first 18-cycle PCR used universal primers M1SS and BC2_uni_R on all cDNA. The paper's data handling went like this. For normalization, 1 million high-quality reads, each with a distinct molecular identifier, were randomly selected from each sample. Reads sharing molecular identifiers were discarded rather than binned into consensus sequences. MiTCR, with a Q25 quality threshold and the strictest error-elimination algorithm, was used for CDR3 identification, clonotype clustering and error correction. A nonparametric unseen species model with Euler transformation was used to estimate lower-bound total TCR beta diversity. TCRdb reprocessing: public reads trimmed at Q25 with fastp, clones called with MiXCR, in-frame beta chains kept. Each record represents a unique CDR3 protein, reported with the most common genes and DNA among its rows. TCRdb's processing, not the authors', yielded these V and J calls. For this sample there are about 1.5 million distinct CDR3 sequences; approximately 43% appear just once. Less than 5% of the sample is in the top ten clones.

A word on this clonotype: The specificity of this receptor is unknown. Per-nucleotide qualities are absent, and no much larger clonotype sits a single base away.

The clonotype was recovered from a woman aged 18-29 years in good health. Sequenced input: blood. This chain joins TRBV14 to TRBJ1-1; the D gene remains uncertain. CDR3 reads: CASSQGYAEAFF. The nucleotides read TGTGCCAGCAGCCAAGGGTATGCTGAAGCTTTCTTT.